This record looks at one T cell receptor beta chain sequence and its context. The antigen is not known. This entry belongs to a study of beta chain features in type 1 diabetes. The CDR3 runs to 11 residues. CDR1 is SQVTM and CDR2 is ANQGSEA in the germline V gene. Trimming pared 4 bases from V and 3 bases from J, leaving 6 bases between. Of the isolated RNA, all was reverse transcribed, and so the sequenced material was expressed TCRB transcripts. Data came from immunoSEQ multiplex PCR; TCRdb stores just in-frame clones and leaves some out. This sample has a few hundred thousand clones, with approximately 14% found just once. Overall study findings and caveats: Shortening of TCRB CDR3s, moderate but significant, appeared in all four CD4+ subsets of Type 1 diabetes patients.

This receptor was taken from a man under 40 with type 1 diabetes. Sequencing input: naive CD4+ T cells from blood. J is TRBJ1-1 and V is TRBV29-1, with D unresolved. The CDR3 is CSVVRDTEAFF. The CDR3 DNA follows: TGCAGCGTTGTGAGGGACACTGAAGCTTTCTTT.